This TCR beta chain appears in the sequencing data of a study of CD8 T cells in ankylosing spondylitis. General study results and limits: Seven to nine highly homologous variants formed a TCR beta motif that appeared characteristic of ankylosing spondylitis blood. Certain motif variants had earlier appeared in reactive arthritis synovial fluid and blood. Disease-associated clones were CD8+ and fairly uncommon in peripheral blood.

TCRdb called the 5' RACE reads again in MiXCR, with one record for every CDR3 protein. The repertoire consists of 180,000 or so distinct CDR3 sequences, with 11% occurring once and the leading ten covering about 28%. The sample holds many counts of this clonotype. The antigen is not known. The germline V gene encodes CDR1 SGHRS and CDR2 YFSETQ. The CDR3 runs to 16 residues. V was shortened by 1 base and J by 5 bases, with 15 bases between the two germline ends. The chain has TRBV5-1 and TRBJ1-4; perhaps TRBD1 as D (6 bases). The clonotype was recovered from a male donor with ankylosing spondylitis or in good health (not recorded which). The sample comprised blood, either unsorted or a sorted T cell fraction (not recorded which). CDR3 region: CASSLFAGGLNEKLFF. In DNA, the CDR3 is TGCGCCAGCAGCTTGTTCGCGGGGGGGCTGAATGAAAAACTGTTTTTT.